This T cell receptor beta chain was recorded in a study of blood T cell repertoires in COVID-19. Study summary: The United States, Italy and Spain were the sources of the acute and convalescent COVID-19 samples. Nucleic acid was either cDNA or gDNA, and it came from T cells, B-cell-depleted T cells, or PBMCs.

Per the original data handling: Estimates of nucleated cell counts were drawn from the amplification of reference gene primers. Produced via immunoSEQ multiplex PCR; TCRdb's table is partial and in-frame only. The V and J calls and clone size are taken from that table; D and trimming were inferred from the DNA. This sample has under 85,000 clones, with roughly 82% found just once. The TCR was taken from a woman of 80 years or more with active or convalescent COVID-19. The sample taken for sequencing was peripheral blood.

CDR3 DNA: TGTGCCAGCAGCCCAAACGGGACAACCCACTATGGCTACACCTTC. Protein product: CASSPNGTTHYGYTF. The chain employs TRBV21-1 and TRBJ1-2; the table gives TRBD1 as D, unverified against the DNA. TRBV21-1 is described as a pseudogene. This CDR3 contains 15 residues.